This TCR beta chain appears in the sequencing data of a study of beta chain features in type 1 diabetes. Study details: No age, gender or cell yield differences were seen between patients and healthy donors. Cells sorted and examined across all samples totaled over 95 million. Points from the study as a whole: Cells expressing TCR highly could be over-represented by cDNA sequencing.

The V and J ends lost 5 bases and 8 bases respectively, with 15 bases between them. This CDR3 comprises 14 residues. Germline V CDR1 and CDR2: SGHTA, FQGTGA. The authors reverse transcribed all of the isolated RNA, so sequencing captured expressed TCRB transcripts. Profiled with immunoSEQ multiplex PCR; TCRdb holds only in-frame clones, not every one. The sample records roughly 140,000 clones, around 51% being singletons. Points on this clone: Antigen specificity is unknown.

The chain combines TRBV7-3 with TRBJ2-2; D call uncertain. This clonotype was sampled from a man between 18 and 29 years old in good health. Material for sequencing was Tregs from blood. The CDR3 region has the DNA TGTGCCAGCAGCCGCGACTTGTCTCTTGGGGAGCTGTTTTTT. It is translated as CASSRDLSLGELFF.